This T cell receptor (beta chain) was recorded in a study of OX40 agonist ivuxolimab in advanced cancers. Sequencing used immunoSEQ multiplex PCR; TCRdb keeps in-frame clones, though not all of them. Here the sample spans roughly 61,000 clones, 85% to 90% being singletons. The germline CDR1 and CDR2 sequences are ENHRY and SYGVKD. The junction had 10 bases not matched to a gene; V was cut back by 5 bases and J by 5 bases. CDR3 length equals 15 residues. Systemic immunosuppression or autoimmune disease history was grounds to exclude patients. Overall study results and limits: In general, CD8+ T cells held more expanded clones than CD4+ did, on average. The study found among the lowest clonal expansion in partial responders at 0.1-3.0 mg/kg.

This clone was seen more than once but under ten times. The antigen is undetermined. This TCR was recovered from an adult with an advanced solid tumor such as melanoma, head and neck, liver or kidney cancer. This chain links TRBV10-3 with TRBJ2-3; TRBD2 matches 7 bases. Source: CD4+ or CD8+ T cells sorted from blood, taken in a trial of the OX40 agonist ivuxolimab. CDR3 sequence (DNA): TGTGCCATCAGTACCGGGACTAACGATTTAGATACGCAGTATTTT. This gives the protein CAISTGTNDLDTQYF.